A selection of T cell receptor beta chains follows, all from one sample in a study of blood T cell repertoires in COVID-19. The assay was immunoSEQ multiplex PCR, and TCRdb's table has in-frame clones only and misses some. The data contain approximately 98,000 clones, 80% to 85% of them seen just once; the ten biggest clones take up around 4%. Sequenced sample: peripheral blood. The receptors here all came from a man aged 55-75 years with acute or convalescent COVID-19. CDR3s include the opening cysteine and the closing phenylalanine or tryptophan. The order of the fields is J gene, V gene, D gene, clone size, CDR3 DNA, CDR3 protein. D genes are given only for firm matches. Size is omitted from some rows. Given values are once, few, many or a class for expanded clones.

J gene: TRBJ2-2; V gene: TRBV7-2; D gene: TRBD2; clone size: few; CDR3 DNA: TGTGCCAGCAGCAGTCCTAGCGGGGGGGCGGAAGAGCTGTTTTTT; CDR3 protein: CASSSPSGGAEELFF
J gene: TRBJ1-2; V gene: TRBV3-1/TRBV3-2; D gene: .; clone size: .; CDR3 DNA: TGTGCCAGCAGCCAGGTCGACAGGTCCAATGGCTACACCTTC; CDR3 protein: CASSQVDRSNGYTF
J gene: TRBJ1-1; V gene: TRBV11-2; D gene: .; clone size: .; CDR3 DNA: TGTGCCAGCAGCTTAAACAGGCTGAACACTGAAGCTTTCTTT; CDR3 protein: CASSLNRLNTEAFF
J gene: TRBJ1-4; V gene: TRBV5-5; D gene: .; clone size: .; CDR3 DNA: TGTGCCAGCAGCTTAGGGGGAGTAACTAATGAAAAACTGTTTTTT; CDR3 protein: CASSLGGVTNEKLFF
J gene: TRBJ2-1; V gene: TRBV11-3; D gene: TRBD2; clone size: .; CDR3 DNA: TGTGCCAGCAGCTTAGGGGTAGCGGGGGGGCGTTACAATGAGCAGTTCTTC; CDR3 protein: CASSLGVAGGRYNEQFF
J gene: TRBJ1-1; V gene: TRBV18; D gene: TRBD1; clone size: .; CDR3 DNA: TGTGCCAGCTCACGGGACAGGAACACTGAAGCTTTCTTT; CDR3 protein: CASSRDRNTEAFF
J gene: TRBJ1-2; V gene: TRBV28; D gene: .; clone size: .; CDR3 DNA: TGTGCCAGCAGTTTAGGCTGGTTTGGCTACACCTTC; CDR3 protein: CASSLGWFGYTF
J gene: TRBJ1-2; V gene: TRBV3-1/TRBV3-2; D gene: .; clone size: once; CDR3 DNA: TGTGCCAGCAGCCAAGTCGGTCAGGGATCAAACTATGGCTACACCTTC; CDR3 protein: CASSQVGQGSNYGYTF
J gene: TRBJ2-5; V gene: TRBV11-3; D gene: TRBD1; clone size: .; CDR3 DNA: TGTGCCAGCAGCTTTACTTCAGGGGGCGGGGAGACCCAGTACTTC; CDR3 protein: CASSFTSGGGETQYF
J gene: TRBJ1-2; V gene: TRBV6-5; D gene: TRBD1; clone size: .; CDR3 DNA: TGTGCCAGCAGACCCGACAGGGGGCCCAATGGCTACACCTTC; CDR3 protein: CASRPDRGPNGYTF
J gene: TRBJ1-1; V gene: TRBV5-1; D gene: .; clone size: .; CDR3 DNA: TGCGCCAGCAGTCTCCGACAGCCAGGGGACACTGAAGCTTTCTTT; CDR3 protein: CASSLRQPGDTEAFF
J gene: TRBJ1-6; V gene: TRBV7-2; D gene: .; clone size: .; CDR3 DNA: TGTGCCAGCAGCTTCCAGGGGAATCCTAGCTCACCCCTCCACTTT; CDR3 protein: CASSFQGNPSSPLHF
J gene: TRBJ1-2; V gene: TRBV7-6; D gene: .; clone size: .; CDR3 DNA: TGTGCCAGCAGCTTAGCCGCGGCGGGCGAAGCTAACTATGGCTACACCTTC; CDR3 protein: CASSLAAAGEANYGYTF
J gene: TRBJ1-1; V gene: TRBV10-1; D gene: .; clone size: .; CDR3 DNA: TGCGCCAGCAGTGAGGGGGGGGGCTCGGCTTTCTTT; CDR3 protein: CASSEGGGSAFF
J gene: TRBJ1-2; V gene: TRBV10-3; D gene: .; clone size: .; CDR3 DNA: TGTGCCATCATGACAGTCGACTATGGCTACACCTTC; CDR3 protein: CAIMTVDYGYTF
J gene: TRBJ1-1; V gene: TRBV11-3; D gene: .; clone size: .; CDR3 DNA: TGTGCCAGCAGCTTACAGAAGTCAGCTTTCTTT; CDR3 protein: CASSLQKSAFF
J gene: TRBJ1-3; V gene: TRBV9; D gene: TRBD1; clone size: .; CDR3 DNA: TGTGCCAGCAGCGAGGGACAGGGGGCGCGAAACACCATATATTTT; CDR3 protein: CASSEGQGARNTIYF
J gene: TRBJ1-1; V gene: TRBV6-5; D gene: .; clone size: few; CDR3 DNA: TGTGCCAGCAGTTACTGGACCGGGGTAGGCACTGAAGCTTTCTTT; CDR3 protein: CASSYWTGVGTEAFF
J gene: TRBJ1-1; V gene: TRBV12-5; D gene: .; clone size: .; CDR3 DNA: TGTGCTAGTGGTGGCTCTTTAGGAGTAGGGAACACTGAAGCTTTCTTT; CDR3 protein: CASGGSLGVGNTEAFF
J gene: TRBJ2-5; V gene: TRBV7-9; D gene: TRBD2; clone size: once; CDR3 DNA: TGTGCCAGCAGCCGAGGGGGGCTAGCGGGAGGCCCGAGCCAAGAGACCCAGTACTTC; CDR3 protein: CASSRGGLAGGPSQETQYF
J gene: TRBJ1-2; V gene: TRBV18; D gene: TRBD1; clone size: .; CDR3 DNA: TGTGCCAGCTCAGAGACAGGGGGCGATGGAGGCTACACCTTC; CDR3 protein: CASSETGGDGGYTF
J gene: TRBJ1-2; V gene: TRBV18; D gene: .; clone size: once; CDR3 DNA: TGTGCCAGCTCCAGGCAACAGAGCGGGCGCAACTATGGCTACACCTTC; CDR3 protein: CASSRQQSGRNYGYTF
J gene: TRBJ1-6; V gene: TRBV5-1; D gene: TRBD1; clone size: few; CDR3 DNA: TGCGCCAGCAGCCTTAAGGGACAGGGGGGGTCACCCCTCCACTTT; CDR3 protein: CASSLKGQGGSPLHF
J gene: TRBJ2-5; V gene: TRBV5-1; D gene: TRBD2; clone size: .; CDR3 DNA: TGCGCCAGCAGCTTAGGTCTAGCGGGACCAGAGACCCAGTACTTC; CDR3 protein: CASSLGLAGPETQYF
J gene: TRBJ1-4; V gene: TRBV18; D gene: TRBD1; clone size: .; CDR3 DNA: TGTGCCAGCTCACCAAGGGGGCCCTCAACTAATGAAAAACTGTTTTTT; CDR3 protein: CASSPRGPSTNEKLFF
J gene: TRBJ1-2; V gene: TRBV27; D gene: TRBD1; clone size: .; CDR3 DNA: TGTGCCAGCAGTTTATTGGGACAGGCGGACTATGGCTACACCTTC; CDR3 protein: CASSLLGQADYGYTF
J gene: TRBJ1-1; V gene: TRBV11-3; D gene: .; clone size: .; CDR3 DNA: TGTGCCAGCAGCTTAGATTTTATTTCTAGGCCGCAAACTCGGTACACTGAAGCTTTCTTT; CDR3 protein: CASSLDFISRPQTRYTEAFF
J gene: TRBJ2-1; V gene: TRBV7-2; D gene: TRBD2; clone size: .; CDR3 DNA: TGTGCCAGCAGCTTAGAAGCGGGAACCCTCACTGAGCAGTTCTTC; CDR3 protein: CASSLEAGTLTEQFF
J gene: TRBJ1-3; V gene: TRBV19; D gene: .; clone size: .; CDR3 DNA: TGTGCCAGTACCCCTCGGACGGGAACCCGAAACACCATATATTTT; CDR3 protein: CASTPRTGTRNTIYF
J gene: TRBJ2-3; V gene: TRBV6-5; D gene: TRBD2; clone size: .; CDR3 DNA: TGTGCCAGCACTCTACTAGCGGGAGTACCAGATACGCAGTATTTT; CDR3 protein: CASTLLAGVPDTQYF
J gene: TRBJ1-2; V gene: TRBV30; D gene: .; clone size: .; CDR3 DNA: TGTGCCTGGACAAGGGGAACGGGCTATGGCTACACCTTC; CDR3 protein: CAWTRGTGYGYTF
J gene: TRBJ1-2; V gene: TRBV30; D gene: TRBD1; clone size: .; CDR3 DNA: TGTGCCTGGAGTGAGGACAGGGGGCATGGCTACACCTTC; CDR3 protein: CAWSEDRGHGYTF
J gene: TRBJ1-4; V gene: TRBV10-3; D gene: TRBD1; clone size: once; CDR3 DNA: TGTGCCATTTCCCGGGCGACAGGGGCTGAAAAACTGTTTTTT; CDR3 protein: CAISRATGAEKLFF
J gene: TRBJ2-5; V gene: TRBV9; D gene: TRBD2; clone size: .; CDR3 DNA: TGTGCCAGCAGCATGCGCGGGGGGGCCAGAGAGACCCAGTACTTC; CDR3 protein: CASSMRGGARETQYF
J gene: TRBJ1-1; V gene: TRBV3-1/TRBV3-2; D gene: .; clone size: .; CDR3 DNA: TGTGCCAGCCGCAGGGAGAACACTGAAGCTTTCTTT; CDR3 protein: CASRRENTEAFF
J gene: TRBJ2-1; V gene: TRBV28; D gene: TRBD1; clone size: .; CDR3 DNA: TGTGCCAGCAGACCCCACAGGGGGTCTCTAAAGTTCTTC; CDR3 protein: CASRPHRGSLKFF
J gene: TRBJ2-1; V gene: TRBV24-1; D gene: .; clone size: .; CDR3 DNA: TGTGCCACCAGTGACCGGAGGACCAGCTCCTACAATGAGCAGTTCTTC; CDR3 protein: CATSDRRTSSYNEQFF
J gene: TRBJ1-2; V gene: TRBV6-5; D gene: .; clone size: .; CDR3 DNA: TGTGCCAGCAGTTATGCTTGGGACAAACACTATGGCTACACCTTC; CDR3 protein: CASSYAWDKHYGYTF
J gene: TRBJ1-2; V gene: TRBV28; D gene: .; clone size: .; CDR3 DNA: TGTGCCAGCAGTTTAATGGCCAATGGCTACACCTTC; CDR3 protein: CASSLMANGYTF
J gene: TRBJ2-3; V gene: TRBV7-3; D gene: TRBD2; clone size: once; CDR3 DNA: TGTGCCAGCAGCTTAAACGGGGGGGCCGGAGATACGCAGTATTTT; CDR3 protein: CASSLNGGAGDTQYF
J gene: TRBJ1-2; V gene: TRBV29-1; D gene: .; clone size: .; CDR3 DNA: TGCAGCGTGGAGATCGGGGTACGGGGCTACACCTTC; CDR3 protein: CSVEIGVRGYTF
J gene: TRBJ1-4; V gene: TRBV11-3; D gene: TRBD1; clone size: once; CDR3 DNA: TGTGCCAGCAGCTGGACAGGCAGAGATGAAAAACTGTTTTTT; CDR3 protein: CASSWTGRDEKLFF
J gene: TRBJ1-3; V gene: TRBV3-1/TRBV3-2; D gene: .; clone size: .; CDR3 DNA: TGTGCCAGCAGCCAGGGGGCTCGGAACACCATATATTTT; CDR3 protein: CASSQGARNTIYF
J gene: TRBJ1-6; V gene: TRBV5-6; D gene: .; clone size: .; CDR3 DNA: TGTGCCAGCAGCTTGGGACAGGTAGCTGGCTCACCCCTCCACTTT; CDR3 protein: CASSLGQVAGSPLHF
J gene: TRBJ1-1; V gene: TRBV6-5; D gene: TRBD1; clone size: .; CDR3 DNA: TGTGCCAGCAGTCGGACAGGGGCCACTGCCGAAGCTTTCTTT; CDR3 protein: CASSRTGATAEAFF